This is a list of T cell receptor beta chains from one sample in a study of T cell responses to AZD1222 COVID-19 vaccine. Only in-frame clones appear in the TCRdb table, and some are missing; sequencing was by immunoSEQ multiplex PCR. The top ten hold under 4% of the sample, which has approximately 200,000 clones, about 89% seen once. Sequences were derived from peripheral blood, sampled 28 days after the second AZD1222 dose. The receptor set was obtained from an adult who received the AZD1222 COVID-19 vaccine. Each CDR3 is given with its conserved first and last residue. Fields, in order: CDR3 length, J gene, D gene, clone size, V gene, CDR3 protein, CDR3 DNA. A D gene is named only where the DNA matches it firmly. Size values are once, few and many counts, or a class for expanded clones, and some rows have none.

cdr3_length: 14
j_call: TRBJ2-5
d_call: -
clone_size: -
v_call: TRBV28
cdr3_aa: CASSLEEDIETQYF
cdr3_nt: TGTGCCAGCAGTTTAGAGGAGGACATAGAGACCCAGTACTTC

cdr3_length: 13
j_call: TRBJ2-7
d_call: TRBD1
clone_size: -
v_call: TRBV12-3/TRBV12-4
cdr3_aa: CASNRQGGHEQYF
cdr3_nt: TGTGCCAGCAACCGACAGGGGGGGCACGAGCAGTACTTC

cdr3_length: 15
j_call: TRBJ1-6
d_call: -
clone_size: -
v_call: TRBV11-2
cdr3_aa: CASMAGSSYNSPLHF
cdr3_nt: TGTGCCAGCATGGCCGGAAGCTCCTATAATTCACCCCTCCACTTT

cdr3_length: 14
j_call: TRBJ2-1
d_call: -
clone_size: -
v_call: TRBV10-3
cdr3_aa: CAISNNDPYNEQFF
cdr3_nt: TGTGCCATCAGCAACAACGACCCCTACAATGAGCAGTTCTTC

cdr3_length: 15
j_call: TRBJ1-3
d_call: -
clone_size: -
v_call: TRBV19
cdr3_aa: CASSLGGGRGNTIYF
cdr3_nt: TGTGCCAGTAGTCTCGGCGGGGGTAGGGGAAACACCATATATTTT

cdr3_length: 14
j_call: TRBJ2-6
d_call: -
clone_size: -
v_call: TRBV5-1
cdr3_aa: CASSLLSGANVLTF
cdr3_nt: TGCGCCAGCAGCTTACTCTCTGGGGCCAACGTCCTGACTTTC

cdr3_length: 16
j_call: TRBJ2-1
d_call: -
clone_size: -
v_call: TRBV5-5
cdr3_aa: CASSLVARYSYNEQFF
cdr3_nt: TGTGCCAGCAGCTTGGTGGCTCGTTATTCCTACAATGAGCAGTTCTTC

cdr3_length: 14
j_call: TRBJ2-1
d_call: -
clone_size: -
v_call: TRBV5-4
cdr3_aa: CASSLGDSWAEQFF
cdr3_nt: TGTGCCAGCAGCTTGGGGGACTCCTGGGCCGAGCAGTTCTTC

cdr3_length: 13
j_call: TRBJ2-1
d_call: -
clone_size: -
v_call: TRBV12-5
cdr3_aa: CASGLNHDNEQFF
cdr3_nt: TGTGCTAGTGGTTTGAATCACGACAATGAGCAGTTCTTC

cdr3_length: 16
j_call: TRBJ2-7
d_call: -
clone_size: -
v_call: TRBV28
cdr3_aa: CASSFGLTVGVDEQYF
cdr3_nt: TGTGCCAGCAGTTTCGGTCTGACAGTTGGGGTGGACGAGCAGTACTTC

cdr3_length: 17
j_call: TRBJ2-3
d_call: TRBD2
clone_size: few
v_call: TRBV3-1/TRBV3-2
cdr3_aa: CASSQGPSGRATDTQYF
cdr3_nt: TGTGCCAGCAGCCAAGGACCTAGCGGGAGGGCCACAGATACGCAGTATTTT

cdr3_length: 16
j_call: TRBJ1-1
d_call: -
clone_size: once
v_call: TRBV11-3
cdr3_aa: CASSLERLTVNDEAFF
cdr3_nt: TGTGCCAGCAGCTTAGAACGATTGACAGTAAACGATGAAGCTTTCTTT

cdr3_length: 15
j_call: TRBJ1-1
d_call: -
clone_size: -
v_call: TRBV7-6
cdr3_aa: CASSLGQGLNTEAFF
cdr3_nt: TGTGCCAGCAGCTTAGGCCAGGGCCTTAACACTGAAGCTTTCTTT

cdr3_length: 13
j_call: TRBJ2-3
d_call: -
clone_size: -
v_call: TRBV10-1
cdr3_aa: CASSDQSTDTQYF
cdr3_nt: TGCGCCAGCAGTGACCAAAGCACAGATACGCAGTATTTT

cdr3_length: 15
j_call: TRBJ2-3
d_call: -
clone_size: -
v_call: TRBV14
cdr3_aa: CASSQDSGWWGTQYF
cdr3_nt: TGTGCCAGCAGCCAAGATTCGGGCTGGTGGGGTACGCAGTATTTT

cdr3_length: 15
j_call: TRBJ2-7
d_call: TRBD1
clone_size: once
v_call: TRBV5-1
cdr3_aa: CASKGGTGVTYEQYF
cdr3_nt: TGCGCCAGCAAGGGGGGGACAGGGGTAACCTACGAGCAGTACTTC

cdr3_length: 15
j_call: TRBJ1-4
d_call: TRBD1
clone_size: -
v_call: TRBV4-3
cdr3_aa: CASSQGGTEGEKLFF
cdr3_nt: TGCGCCAGCAGCCAAGGTGGGACAGAGGGCGAAAAACTGTTTTTT

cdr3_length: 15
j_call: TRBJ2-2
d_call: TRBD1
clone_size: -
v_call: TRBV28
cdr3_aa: CASSPTGVSPGELFF
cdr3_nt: TGTGCCAGCAGCCCGACAGGGGTCTCCCCCGGGGAGCTGTTTTTT

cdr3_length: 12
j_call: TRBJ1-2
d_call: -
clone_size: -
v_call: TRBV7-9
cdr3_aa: CASSPGQHGYTF
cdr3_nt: TGTGCCAGCAGCCCAGGACAGCATGGCTACACCTTC

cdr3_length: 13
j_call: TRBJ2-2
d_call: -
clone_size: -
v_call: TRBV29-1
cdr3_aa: CSVGQLSAGELFF
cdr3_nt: TGCAGCGTTGGGCAGCTTTCGGCCGGGGAGCTGTTTTTT

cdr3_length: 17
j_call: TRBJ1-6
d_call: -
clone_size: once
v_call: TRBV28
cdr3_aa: CASSSHGRKSFNSPLHF
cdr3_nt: TGTGCCAGCAGTTCCCATGGACGAAAGTCATTTAATTCACCCCTCCACTTT

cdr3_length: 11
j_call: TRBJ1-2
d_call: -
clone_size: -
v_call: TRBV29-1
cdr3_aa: CSVWSSLGYTF
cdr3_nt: TGCAGCGTTTGGTCCTCCCTTGGCTACACCTTC

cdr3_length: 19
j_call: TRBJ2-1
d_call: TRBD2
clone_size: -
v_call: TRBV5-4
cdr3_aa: CASSSSHPLAGGTYNEQFF
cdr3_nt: TGTGCCAGCAGCTCGAGCCATCCACTAGCGGGAGGCACCTACAATGAGCAGTTCTTC

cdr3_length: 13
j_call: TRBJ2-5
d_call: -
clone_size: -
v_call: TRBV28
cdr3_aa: CASSPWVQETQYF
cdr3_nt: TGTGCCAGCAGCCCGTGGGTCCAAGAGACCCAGTACTTC

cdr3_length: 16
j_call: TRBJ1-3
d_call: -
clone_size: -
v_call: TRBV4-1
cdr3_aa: CASSQGRQSSGNTIYF
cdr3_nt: TGCGCCAGCAGCCAAGGTCGACAGAGCTCTGGAAACACCATATATTTT

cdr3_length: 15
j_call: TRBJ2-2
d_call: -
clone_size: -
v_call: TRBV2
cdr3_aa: CASVGDSGVTGELFF
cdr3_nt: TGTGCCAGTGTGGGGGACTCGGGGGTCACCGGGGAGCTGTTTTTT

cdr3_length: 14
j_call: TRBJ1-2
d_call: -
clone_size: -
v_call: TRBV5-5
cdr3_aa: CASSSGRANYGYTF
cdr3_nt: TGTGCCAGCAGCTCCGGGAGGGCGAACTATGGCTACACCTTC

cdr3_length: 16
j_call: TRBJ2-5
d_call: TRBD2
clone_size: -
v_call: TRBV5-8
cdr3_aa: CASSLLAGGMGETQYF
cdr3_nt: TGTGCCAGCAGCCTGCTAGCGGGAGGGATGGGAGAGACCCAGTACTTC

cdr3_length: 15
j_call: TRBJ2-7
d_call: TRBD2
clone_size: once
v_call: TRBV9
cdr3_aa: CASSVAAGVKYEQYF
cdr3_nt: TGTGCCAGCAGCGTAGCGGCGGGAGTTAAATACGAGCAGTACTTC

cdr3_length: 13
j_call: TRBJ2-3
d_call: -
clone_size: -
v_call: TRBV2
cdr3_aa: CASSRESTDTQYF
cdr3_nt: TGTGCCAGCAGCCGCGAAAGCACAGATACGCAGTATTTT

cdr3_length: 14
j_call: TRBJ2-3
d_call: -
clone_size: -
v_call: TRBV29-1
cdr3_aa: CSVVSAGGTDTQYF
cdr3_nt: TGCAGCGTTGTTTCAGCGGGCGGAACAGATACGCAGTATTTT

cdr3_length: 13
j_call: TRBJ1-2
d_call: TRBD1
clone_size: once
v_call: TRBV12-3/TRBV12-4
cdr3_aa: CASSPGQPYGYTF
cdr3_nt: TGTGCCAGCAGTCCGGGACAGCCCTATGGCTACACCTTC

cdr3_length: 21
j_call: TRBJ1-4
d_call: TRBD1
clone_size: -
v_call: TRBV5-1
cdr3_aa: CASSVGDPGQGARRTNEKLFF
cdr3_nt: TGCGCCAGCAGCGTGGGGGACCCGGGACAGGGGGCGAGGAGGACTAATGAAAAACTGTTTTTT

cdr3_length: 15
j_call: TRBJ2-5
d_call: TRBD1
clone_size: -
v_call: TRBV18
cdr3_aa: CASSRGQGYQETQYF
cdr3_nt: TGTGCCAGCTCACGGGGACAGGGGTACCAAGAGACCCAGTACTTC

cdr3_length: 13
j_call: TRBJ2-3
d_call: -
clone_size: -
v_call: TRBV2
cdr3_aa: CASSQRCADTQYF
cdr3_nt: TGTGCCAGCAGCCAACGATGTGCAGATACGCAGTATTTT

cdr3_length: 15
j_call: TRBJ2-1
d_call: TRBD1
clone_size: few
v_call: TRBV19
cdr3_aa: CASNPGQVMVNEQFF
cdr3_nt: TGTGCCAGTAACCCAGGACAGGTCATGGTTAATGAGCAGTTCTTC

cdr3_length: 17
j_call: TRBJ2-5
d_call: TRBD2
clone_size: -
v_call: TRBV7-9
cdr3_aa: CASSPSWGLAGKETQYF
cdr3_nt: TGTGCCAGCAGCCCTTCCTGGGGGCTAGCGGGAAAAGAGACCCAGTACTTC

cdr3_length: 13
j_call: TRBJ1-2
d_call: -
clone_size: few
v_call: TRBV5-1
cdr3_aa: CASSQRGNYGYTF
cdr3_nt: TGCGCCAGCAGCCAGCGTGGAAACTATGGCTACACCTTC

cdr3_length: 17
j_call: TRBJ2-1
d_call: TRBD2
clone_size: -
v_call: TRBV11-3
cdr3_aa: CASSPGGGLALYNEQFF
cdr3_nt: TGTGCCAGCAGCCCCGGGGGGGGACTAGCGTTATACAATGAGCAGTTCTTC

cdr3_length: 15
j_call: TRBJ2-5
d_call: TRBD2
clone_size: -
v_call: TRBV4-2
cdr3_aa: CASSRGLEGAETQYF
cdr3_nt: TGTGCCAGCAGCCGAGGACTAGAAGGGGCAGAGACCCAGTACTTC

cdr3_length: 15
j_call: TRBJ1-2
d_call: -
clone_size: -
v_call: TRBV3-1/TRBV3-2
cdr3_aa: CASSLLDSSRGGYTF
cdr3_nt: TGTGCCAGCAGCCTCCTGGACTCCTCCAGGGGTGGCTACACCTTC

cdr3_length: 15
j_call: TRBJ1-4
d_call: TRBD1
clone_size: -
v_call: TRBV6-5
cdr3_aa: CASRSQGATNEKLFF
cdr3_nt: TGTGCCAGCAGGTCACAGGGGGCAACTAATGAAAAACTGTTTTTT

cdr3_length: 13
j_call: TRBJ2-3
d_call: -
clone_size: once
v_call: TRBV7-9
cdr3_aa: CASSLSTADTQYF
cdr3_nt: TGTGCCAGCAGCCTTTCGACAGCAGATACGCAGTATTTT